The clone carrying this T cell receptor beta chain was seen just once. Sequencing was performed with immunoSEQ multiplex PCR; in TCRdb, only in-frame clones are kept and a portion is missing. The sample holds 100,000 to 120,000 clones, 70% to 90% seen once. The sample comes from a study of T cell responses to AZD1222 COVID-19 vaccine. This CDR3 comprises 13 residues. V was trimmed by 2 bases and J by 5 bases, leaving 9 bases between them. The input for sequencing was peripheral blood, taken 28 days after the second AZD1222 dose. This receptor was obtained from an adult who received the AZD1222 COVID-19 vaccine. The chain joins TRBV12-3 or TRBV12-4 to TRBJ1-1; D call uncertain. CDR3 residues: CASSLQAGTEAFF. The CDR3 DNA sequence: TGTGCCAGCAGTTTACAGGCCGGAACTGAAGCTTTCTTT.